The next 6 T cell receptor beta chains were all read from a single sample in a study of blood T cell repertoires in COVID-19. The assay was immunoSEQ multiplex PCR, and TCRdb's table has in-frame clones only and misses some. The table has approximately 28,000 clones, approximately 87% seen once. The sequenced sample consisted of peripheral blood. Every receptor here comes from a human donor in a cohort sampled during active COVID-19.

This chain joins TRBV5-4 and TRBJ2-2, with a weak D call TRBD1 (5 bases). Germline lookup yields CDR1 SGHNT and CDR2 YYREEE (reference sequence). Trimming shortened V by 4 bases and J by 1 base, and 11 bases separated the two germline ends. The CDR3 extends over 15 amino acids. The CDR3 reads CASSQRQKNTGELFF. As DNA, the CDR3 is TGTGCCAGCAGCCAAAGACAGAAGAACACCGGGGAGCTGTTTTTT.

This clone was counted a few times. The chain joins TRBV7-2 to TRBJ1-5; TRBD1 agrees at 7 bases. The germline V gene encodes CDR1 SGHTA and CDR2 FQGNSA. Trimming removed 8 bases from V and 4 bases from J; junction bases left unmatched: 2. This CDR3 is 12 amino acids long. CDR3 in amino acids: CASGDSNQPQHF. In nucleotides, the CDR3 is TGTGCCAGCGGGGACAGTAATCAGCCCCAGCATTTT.

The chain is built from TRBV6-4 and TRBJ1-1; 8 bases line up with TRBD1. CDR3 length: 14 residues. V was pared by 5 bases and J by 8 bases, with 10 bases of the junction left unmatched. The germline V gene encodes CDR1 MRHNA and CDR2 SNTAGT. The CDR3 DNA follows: TGTGCCAGCAGTCCTGACAGGGGCGGCCAGGAAGCTTTCTTT. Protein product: CASSPDRGGQEAFF.

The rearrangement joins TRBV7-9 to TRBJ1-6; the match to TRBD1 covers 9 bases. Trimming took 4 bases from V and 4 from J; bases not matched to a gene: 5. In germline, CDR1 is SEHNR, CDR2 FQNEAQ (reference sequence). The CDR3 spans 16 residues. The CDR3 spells CASSSPDRGYNSPLHF. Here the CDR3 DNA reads TGTGCCAGCAGCTCGCCCGACAGGGGGTATAATTCACCCCTCCACTTT.

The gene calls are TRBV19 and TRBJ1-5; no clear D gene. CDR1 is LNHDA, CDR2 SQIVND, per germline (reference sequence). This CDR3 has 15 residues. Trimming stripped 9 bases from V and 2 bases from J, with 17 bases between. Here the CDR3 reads CASQGSREGNQPQHF. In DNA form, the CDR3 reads TGTGCCAGCCAAGGATCCCGGGAGGGCAATCAGCCCCAGCATTTT.

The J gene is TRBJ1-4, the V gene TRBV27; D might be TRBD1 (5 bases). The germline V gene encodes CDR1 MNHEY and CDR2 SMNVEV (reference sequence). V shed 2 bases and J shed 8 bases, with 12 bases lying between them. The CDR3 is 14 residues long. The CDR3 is CASSLAGTREKLFF. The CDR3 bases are TGTGCCAGCAGTTTAGCAGGGACTCGGGAAAAACTGTTTTTT.